The clone carrying this T cell receptor beta chain appeared a few times. The record originates from a study of T-cell reconstitution after alpha-beta-depleted transplantation in children. The CDR3 loop spans 15 amino acids. The germline gives CDR1 ENHRY, CDR2 SYGVKD. J was trimmed by 5 bases and V by 2 bases; bases with no gene match: 5. Unique molecular identifiers featured in how the TCRbeta library was prepared. TCRdb re-called the PCR reads with MiXCR, one entry per CDR3 protein. The profile shows approximately 230,000 distinct CDR3 sequences, roughly a quarter of them singletons. This TCR was recovered from a female patient aged 2-10 years who had a stem cell transplant for congenital amegakaryocytic thrombocytopenia, so the T cells may come from the graft donor. V and J are TRBV10-3 and TRBJ2-1; 8 bases are shared with TRBD2. The sample consisted of PBMCs, mostly from graft donor cells, taken 360 days after TCRalphabeta/CD19-depleted stem cell transplant. The DNA of the CDR3 is TGTGCCATCAGTGAGGCGACTAGCGAAAACAATGAGCAGTTCTTC. Protein: CAISEATSENNEQFF.